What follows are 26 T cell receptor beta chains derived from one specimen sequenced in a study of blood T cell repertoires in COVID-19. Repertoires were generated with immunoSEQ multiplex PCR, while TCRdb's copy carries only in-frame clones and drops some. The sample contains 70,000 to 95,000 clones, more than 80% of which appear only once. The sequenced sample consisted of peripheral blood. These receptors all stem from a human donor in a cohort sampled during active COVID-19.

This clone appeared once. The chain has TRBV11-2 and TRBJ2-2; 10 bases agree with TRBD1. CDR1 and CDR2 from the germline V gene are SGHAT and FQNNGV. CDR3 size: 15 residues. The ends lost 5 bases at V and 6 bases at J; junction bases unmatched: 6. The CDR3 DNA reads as TGTGCCAGCAGCCTCGGGACAGGGGTACCCGGGGAGCTGTTTTTT. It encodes CASSLGTGVPGELFF.

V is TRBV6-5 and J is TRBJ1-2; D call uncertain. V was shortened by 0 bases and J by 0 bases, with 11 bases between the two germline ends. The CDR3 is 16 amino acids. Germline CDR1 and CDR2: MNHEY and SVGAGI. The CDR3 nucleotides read TGTGCCAGCAGTTACTCTGGCCAGACTTCTAACTATGGCTACACCTTC. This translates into CASSYSGQTSNYGYTF.

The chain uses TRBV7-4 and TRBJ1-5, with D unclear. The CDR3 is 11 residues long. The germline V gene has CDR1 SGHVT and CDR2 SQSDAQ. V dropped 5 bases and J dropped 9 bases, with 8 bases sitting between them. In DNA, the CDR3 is TGTGCCAGCAGCCCCCTTCGGCCCCAGCATTTT. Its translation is CASSPLRPQHF.

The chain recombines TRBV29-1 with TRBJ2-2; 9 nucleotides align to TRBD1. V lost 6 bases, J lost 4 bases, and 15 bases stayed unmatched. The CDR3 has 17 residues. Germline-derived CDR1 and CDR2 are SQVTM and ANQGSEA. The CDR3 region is CSVSPPGQGSGTGELFF. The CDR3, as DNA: TGCAGCGTCTCACCTCCGGGACAGGGTAGCGGCACCGGGGAGCTGTTTTTT.

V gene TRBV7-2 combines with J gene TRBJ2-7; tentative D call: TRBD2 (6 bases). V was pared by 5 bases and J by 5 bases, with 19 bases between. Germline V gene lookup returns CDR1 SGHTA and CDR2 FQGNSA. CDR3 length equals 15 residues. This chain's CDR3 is CASSSEGGRAHEQYF. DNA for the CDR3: TGTGCCAGCAGCAGTGAAGGAGGGCGCGCCCACGAGCAGTACTTC.

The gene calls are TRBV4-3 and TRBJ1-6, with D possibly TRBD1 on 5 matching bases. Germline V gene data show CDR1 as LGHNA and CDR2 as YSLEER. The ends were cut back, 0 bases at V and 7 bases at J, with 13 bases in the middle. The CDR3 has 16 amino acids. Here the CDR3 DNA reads TGCGCCAGCAGCCAAGATATGGCAGGGCTAAATTCACCCCTCCACTTT. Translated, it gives CASSQDMAGLNSPLHF.

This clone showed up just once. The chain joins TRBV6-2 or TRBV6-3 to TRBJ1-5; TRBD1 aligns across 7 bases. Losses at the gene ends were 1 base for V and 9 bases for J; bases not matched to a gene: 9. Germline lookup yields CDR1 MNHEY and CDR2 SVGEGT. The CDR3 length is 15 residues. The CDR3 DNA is TGTGCCAGCAGTTACTATTCCGGCCAGGGGGGGCCCCAGCATTTT. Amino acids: CASSYYSGQGGPQHF.

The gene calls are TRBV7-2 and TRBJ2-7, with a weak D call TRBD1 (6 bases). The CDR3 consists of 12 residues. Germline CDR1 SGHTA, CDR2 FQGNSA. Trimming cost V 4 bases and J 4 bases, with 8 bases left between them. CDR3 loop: CASSYDRYEQYF. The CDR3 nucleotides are TGTGCCAGCAGCTATGACAGGTACGAGCAGTACTTC.

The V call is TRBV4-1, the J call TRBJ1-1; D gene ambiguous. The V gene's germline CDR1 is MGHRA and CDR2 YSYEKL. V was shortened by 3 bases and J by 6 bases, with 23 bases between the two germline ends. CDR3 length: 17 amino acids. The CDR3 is CASSHSGNATKPPEAFF. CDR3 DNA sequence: TGCGCCAGCAGCCACTCCGGTAACGCGACAAAACCCCCTGAAGCTTTCTTT.

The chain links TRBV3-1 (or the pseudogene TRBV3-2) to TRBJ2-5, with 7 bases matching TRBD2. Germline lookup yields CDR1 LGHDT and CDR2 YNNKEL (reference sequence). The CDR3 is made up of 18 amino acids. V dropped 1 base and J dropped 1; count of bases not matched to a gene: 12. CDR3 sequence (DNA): TGTGCCAGCAGCCAAGTTTTGAGTGGCGGGGGAGTCCAAGAGACCCAGTACTTC. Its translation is CASSQVLSGGGVQETQYF.

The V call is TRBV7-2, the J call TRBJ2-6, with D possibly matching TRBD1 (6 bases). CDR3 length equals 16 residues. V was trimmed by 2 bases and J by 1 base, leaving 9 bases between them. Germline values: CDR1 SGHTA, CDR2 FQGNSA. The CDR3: CASSLSGASGANVLTF. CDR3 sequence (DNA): TGTGCCAGCAGCTTATCAGGGGCGTCTGGGGCCAACGTCCTGACTTTC.

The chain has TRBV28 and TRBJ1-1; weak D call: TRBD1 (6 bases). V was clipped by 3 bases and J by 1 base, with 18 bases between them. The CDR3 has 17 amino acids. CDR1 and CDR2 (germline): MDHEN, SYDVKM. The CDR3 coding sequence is TGTGCCAGCAGTTTTAGAGCGGGGGCCGTTACGAACACTGAAGCTTTCTTT. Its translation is CASSFRAGAVTNTEAFF. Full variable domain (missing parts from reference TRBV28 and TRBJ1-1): DVKVTQSSRYLVKRTGEKVFLECVQDMDHENMFWYRQDPGLGLRLIYFSYDVKMKEKGDIPEGYSVSREKKERFSLILESASTNQTSMYLCASSFRAGAVTNTEAFFGQGTRLTVV.

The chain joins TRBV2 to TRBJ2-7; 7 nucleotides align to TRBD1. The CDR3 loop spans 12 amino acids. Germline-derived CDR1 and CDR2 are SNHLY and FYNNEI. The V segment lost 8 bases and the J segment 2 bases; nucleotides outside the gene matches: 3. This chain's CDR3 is CASRQGPYEQYF. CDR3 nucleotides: TGTGCCAGCCGACAGGGCCCCTACGAGCAGTACTTC.

CDR3 bases: TGTGCCATCAGTGAAGGGGGAACTAACTATGGCTACACCTTC. Its protein is CAISEGGTNYGYTF. The chain carries TRBV10-3 and TRBJ1-2; perhaps TRBD1 as D (6 bases). With 3 bases removed from V and 0 bases from J, the gap between germline ends came to 8 bases. Germline CDR1 ENHRY, CDR2 SYGVKD. CDR3 length: 14 amino acids.

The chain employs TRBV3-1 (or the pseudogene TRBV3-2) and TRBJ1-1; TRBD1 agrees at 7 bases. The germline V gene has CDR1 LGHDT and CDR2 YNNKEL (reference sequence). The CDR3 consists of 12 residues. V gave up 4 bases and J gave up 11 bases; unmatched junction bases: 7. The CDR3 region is CASSPDRVKAFF. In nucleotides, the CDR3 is TGTGCCAGCAGCCCCGACAGGGTTAAGGCTTTCTTT.

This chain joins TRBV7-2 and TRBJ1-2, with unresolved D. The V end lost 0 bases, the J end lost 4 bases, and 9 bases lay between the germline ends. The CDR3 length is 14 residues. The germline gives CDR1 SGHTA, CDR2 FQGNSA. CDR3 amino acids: CASSLAGRGYGYTF. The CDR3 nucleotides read TGTGCCAGCAGCTTAGCAGGGCGGGGCTATGGCTACACCTTC.

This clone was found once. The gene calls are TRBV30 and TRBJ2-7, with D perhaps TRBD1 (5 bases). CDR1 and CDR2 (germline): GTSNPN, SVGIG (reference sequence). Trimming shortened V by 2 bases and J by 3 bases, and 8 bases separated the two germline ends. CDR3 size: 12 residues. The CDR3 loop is CAWSRQHYEQYF. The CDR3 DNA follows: TGTGCCTGGAGTAGACAGCACTACGAGCAGTACTTC.

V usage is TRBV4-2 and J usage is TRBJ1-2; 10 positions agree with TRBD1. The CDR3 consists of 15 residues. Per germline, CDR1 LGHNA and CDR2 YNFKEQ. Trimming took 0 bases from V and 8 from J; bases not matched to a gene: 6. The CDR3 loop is CASSQDLGQGNGYTF. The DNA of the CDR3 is TGTGCCAGCAGCCAAGATCTGGGACAGGGGAACGGCTACACCTTC.

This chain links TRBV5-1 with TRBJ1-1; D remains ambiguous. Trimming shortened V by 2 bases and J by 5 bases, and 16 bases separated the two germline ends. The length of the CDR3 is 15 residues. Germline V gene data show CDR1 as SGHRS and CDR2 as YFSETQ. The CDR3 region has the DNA TGCGCCAGCAGCTTATTTCGGGAGGTAGGAACTGAAGCTTTCTTT. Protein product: CASSLFREVGTEAFF.

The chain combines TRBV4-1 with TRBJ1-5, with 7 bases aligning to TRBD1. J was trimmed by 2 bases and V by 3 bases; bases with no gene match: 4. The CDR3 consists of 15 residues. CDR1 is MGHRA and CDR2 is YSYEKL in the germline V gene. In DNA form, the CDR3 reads TGCGCCAGCAGCCAGGGGGACAGACGCAATCAGCCCCAGCATTTT. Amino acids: CASSQGDRRNQPQHF.

The CDR3 DNA reads TGTGCCAGCAGCCCACTGCGGGGGGCGACTGGCTACACCTTC. It specifies CASSPLRGATGYTF. V is TRBV7-9 and J is TRBJ1-2; possibly TRBD1 for D (6 bases). Trimming took 5 bases from V and 7 from J, leaving 17 bases between them. From germline, CDR1 is SEHNR and CDR2 FQNEAQ (reference sequence). CDR3 length: 14 residues.

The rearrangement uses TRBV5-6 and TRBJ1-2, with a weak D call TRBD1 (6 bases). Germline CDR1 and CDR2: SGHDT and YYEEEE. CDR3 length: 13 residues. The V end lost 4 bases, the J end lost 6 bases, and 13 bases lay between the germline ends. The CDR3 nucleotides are TGTGCCAGCAGCCTACAGGGTCCTGATGGCTACACCTTC. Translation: CASSLQGPDGYTF.

The DNA of the CDR3 is TGTGCCAGTAGTAATCGGGACACCTCTGGAAACACCATATATTTT. Amino acids: CASSNRDTSGNTIYF. The chain employs TRBV19 and TRBJ1-3, with D possibly TRBD1 on 6 matching bases. This CDR3 contains 15 residues. The germline gives CDR1 LNHDA, CDR2 SQIVND (reference sequence). V was trimmed by 4 bases and J by 0 bases, leaving 10 bases between them.

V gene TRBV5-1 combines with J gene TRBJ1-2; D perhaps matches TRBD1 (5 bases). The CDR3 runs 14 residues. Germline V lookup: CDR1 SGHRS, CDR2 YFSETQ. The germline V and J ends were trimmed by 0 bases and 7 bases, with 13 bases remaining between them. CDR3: CASSLADSASGYTF. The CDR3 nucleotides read TGCGCCAGCAGCTTGGCCGACAGCGCGAGTGGCTACACCTTC.

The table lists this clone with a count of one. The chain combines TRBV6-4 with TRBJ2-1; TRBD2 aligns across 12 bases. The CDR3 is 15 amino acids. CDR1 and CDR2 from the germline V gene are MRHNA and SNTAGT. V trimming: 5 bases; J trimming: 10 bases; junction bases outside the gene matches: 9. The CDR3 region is CASSRTSGAPGEQFF. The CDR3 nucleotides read TGTGCCAGCAGTCGGACTAGCGGGGCCCCTGGGGAGCAGTTCTTC.

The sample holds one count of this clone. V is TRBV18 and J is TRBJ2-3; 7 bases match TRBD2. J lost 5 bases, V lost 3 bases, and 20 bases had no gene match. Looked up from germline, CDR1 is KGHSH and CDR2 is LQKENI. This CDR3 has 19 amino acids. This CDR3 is CASSPTPGGGGYRRDTQYF. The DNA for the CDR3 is TGTGCCAGCTCACCTACTCCAGGAGGCGGGGGATACCGGAGAGATACGCAGTATTTT.